The 21 T cell receptor beta chains below were found in one sample sequenced in a study of vaccination effects on CD4 cells after COVID-19 (dated by TCRdb to between 2022 and 2023). The library was prepared using the immunoSEQ multiplex PCR assay. TCRdb provides this immuneACCESS table in a form limited to in-frame rearrangements. Some clones are lacking; in checked studies, under half of them reflect an unresolved V gene, and why the rest are absent is not known. The sample contains 50,000 to 65,000 clones, about 80% of them found a single time. The ten largest account for 0.95% to 1.5% of the sample. For these TCRs, the target antigens are not known. The ViraFEST assay stimulated PBMC with viral peptide pools and then used TCR sequencing to identify antigen-specific CD4+ T cell clonotypes by expansion. After around ten days of culture, CD4+ T cells were isolated with the EasySep CD4+ T cell isolation kit. Each participant got two doses of an mRNA SARS-CoV-2 vaccine, either BNT162b2 or mRNA-1273.

The specimen comprised CD4+ T cells from PBMCs cultured with HCoV-229E spike peptides, sampled after COVID-19 vaccination. The label giving this sample's cell subset or site can be read as: HCoV-229E spike overlapping peptide pool stimulation. The receptors were gathered from a human donor who received a COVID-19 vaccine.

The chain joins TRBV18 to TRBJ1-2; 7 nucleotides align to TRBD1. Germline CDR1 reads KGHSH; CDR2 reads LQKENI. There are 12 residues in the CDR3. The ends lost 2 bases at V and 6 bases at J; junction bases unmatched: 0. The CDR3 DNA follows: TGTGCCAGCTCACCAGACAGGGATGGCTACACCTTC. Its protein is CASSPDRDGYTF.

The J gene is TRBJ1-4, the V gene TRBV15; TRBD1 aligns across 8 bases. V was pared by 0 bases and J by 0 bases, with 6 bases of the junction left unmatched. This CDR3 has 18 residues. CDR1 is LNHNV, CDR2 YYDKDF, per germline (reference sequence). The CDR3 is CATSRDGTGRATNEKLFF. Here the CDR3 DNA reads TGTGCCACCAGCAGAGACGGGACAGGTCGGGCAACTAATGAAAAACTGTTTTTT.

The chain links TRBV5-1 to TRBJ2-4; D perhaps matches TRBD1 (5 bases). The CDR3 sequence is 12 residues long. CDR1 and CDR2 from the germline V gene are SGHRS and YFSETQ. The V end lost 5 bases, the J end lost 7 bases, and 10 bases lay between the germline ends. Here the CDR3 DNA reads TGCGCCAGCAGGGGGCGTGGGAACATTCAGTACTTC. This sequence encodes CASRGRGNIQYF.

Only one count was recorded for this clone. The V and J genes are TRBV25-1 and TRBJ1-4, with a weak D call TRBD1 (6 bases). CDR1 is MGHDK and CDR2 is SYGVNS in the germline V gene. The CDR3 sequence is 14 residues long. Trimming took off 6 bases at V and 7 bases at J, with 15 bases between the two ends. CDR3 region: CASRRTERGEKLFF. The CDR3 coding sequence is TGTGCCAGCAGGAGGACAGAGAGAGGTGAAAAACTGTTTTTT.

This chain uses TRBV28 with TRBJ1-2; 7 nucleotides match TRBD1. Trimming removed 6 bases from V and 8 bases from J; junction bases left unmatched: 9. Looked up from germline, CDR1 is MDHEN and CDR2 is SYDVKM. The CDR3 extends over 13 amino acids. The CDR3 nucleotides are TGTGCCAGCAGACCCGACAGGGTGAGAGGCTACACCTTC. Protein product: CASRPDRVRGYTF.

The J gene is TRBJ1-6, the V gene TRBV4-3; possible D gene TRBD1, 6 bases. The CDR3 totals 18 residues. V shed 3 bases and J shed 5 bases, with 20 bases lying between them. Germline-derived CDR1 and CDR2 are LGHNA and YSLEER. The CDR3 region is CASSQGTMGARNNSPLHF. CDR3 bases: TGCGCCAGCAGCCAGGGTACGATGGGGGCGAGAAATAATTCACCCCTCCACTTT.

The rearrangement links TRBV12-5 to TRBJ2-3; D is perhaps TRBD2 (5 bases). Per germline, CDR1 LGHNT and CDR2 FRNRAP. The V gene lost 0 bases and the J gene lost 7 bases, with 17 bases spanning the gap. The CDR3 has 16 amino acids. The CDR3 DNA sequence: TGTGCTAGTGGTTTGGTACTTGGTCCCCCGGACTATACGCAGTATTTT. This sequence encodes CASGLVLGPPDYTQYF.

The chain is built from TRBV4-1 and TRBJ2-2; 8 bases fit TRBD1. The V segment lost 1 base and the J segment 6 bases; nucleotides outside the gene matches: 19. This CDR3 region has 20 residues. The germline V gene has CDR1 MGHRA and CDR2 YSYEKL. The CDR3 DNA reads TGCGCCAGCAGCCAAGCCATACCTGGTGGTAACAGGGGGTCCGCCGGGGAGCTGTTTTTT. Protein product: CASSQAIPGGNRGSAGELFF.

This rearrangement joins TRBV27 to TRBJ2-2; tentatively, D is TRBD1 or TRBD2 (5 bases each). Germline CDR1 is MNHEY and CDR2 is SMNVEV (reference sequence). The CDR3 is 15 amino acids. The V end was cut by 5 bases, the J end by 6 bases, with 16 bases between. The CDR3 here is CASSPRDQRPGELFF. DNA of the CDR3: TGTGCCAGCAGTCCCCGGGACCAGAGACCCGGGGAGCTGTTTTTT.

The rearrangement links TRBV5-1 to TRBJ1-1; the match to TRBD1 covers 10 bases. Germline CDR1 SGHRS, CDR2 YFSETQ. This CDR3 has 16 amino acids. V lost 7 bases, J lost 0 bases, and 9 bases stayed unmatched. The CDR3 reads CASRPGTGAMNTEAFF. CDR3 coding DNA: TGCGCCAGCCGCCCAGGGACAGGGGCTATGAACACTGAAGCTTTCTTT.

This chain links TRBV12-3 or TRBV12-4 with TRBJ2-2; 9 bases are shared with TRBD1. The V and J ends lost 6 bases and 7 bases, in that order; junction bases with no gene match: 3. The CDR3 covers 13 residues. The CDR3 DNA is TGTGCCAGCAGCCGACAGGGGGACGGGGAGCTGTTTTTT. It codes for CASSRQGDGELFF.

The CDR3 DNA reads TGTGCCAGCAGATTTAGCCGGGAAACCTACGAGCAGTACGTC. It yields the protein CASRFSRETYEQYV. The genes are TRBV27 and TRBJ2-7, with D possibly TRBD2 on 5 matching bases. V was shortened by 6 bases and J by 2 bases, with 14 bases between the two germline ends. The CDR3 runs 14 residues. Germline assignment: CDR1 MNHEY and CDR2 SMNVEV (reference sequence).

The V gene is TRBV3-1 (or the pseudogene TRBV3-2), the J gene TRBJ2-4; D not resolved. CDR3 length: 18 amino acids. Trimming took off 4 bases at V and 5 bases at J, with 24 bases between the two ends. The V gene's germline CDR1 is LGHDT and CDR2 YNNKEL (reference sequence). The CDR3 bases are TGTGCCAGCAGCCCGGTGGCGATGGGCGTAACCCTCCAAAACATTCAGTACTTC. Its protein product is CASSPVAMGVTLQNIQYF.

This clone has only a few counts. The chain recombines TRBV6-5 with TRBJ2-7; TRBD1 aligns across 8 bases. V trimming: 8 bases; J trimming: 0 bases; junction bases outside the gene matches: 9. CDR1 is MNHEY, CDR2 SVGAGI, per germline. The CDR3 extends over 15 amino acids. The CDR3 sequence is CASRAGTGSSYEQYV. For the CDR3, the DNA is TGTGCCAGCCGAGCCGGGACAGGTAGCTCCTACGAGCAGTACGTC.

CDR3 loop: CASSAGTANTEAFF. Here the CDR3 DNA reads TGTGCCAGCTCAGCCGGGACAGCGAACACTGAAGCTTTCTTT. V and J are TRBV18 and TRBJ1-1; TRBD1 matches at 7 bases. This CDR3 is 14 amino acids long. The J segment lost 1 base and the V segment lost 5 bases, leaving 4 bases of the junction unmatched. Germline V gives CDR1 KGHSH, CDR2 LQKENI.

J is TRBJ1-1 and V is TRBV14; 8 nucleotides align to TRBD1. The germline gives CDR1 SGHDN, CDR2 FVKESK. V lost 3 bases, J lost 4 bases, and 7 bases stayed unmatched. The CDR3 is 15 residues long. The CDR3: CASSHQGQGGTEAFF. CDR3 coding DNA: TGTGCCAGCAGCCATCAAGGACAGGGAGGCACTGAAGCTTTCTTT.

V usage is TRBV2 and J usage is TRBJ1-4; no reliable D call. The V and J ends lost 2 bases and 14 bases respectively, with 12 bases between them. The germline V gene encodes CDR1 SNHLY and CDR2 FYNNEI. This CDR3 is built from 12 residues. The CDR3 coding sequence is TGTGCCAGCAGTGAATCTTACGGTCCGCTGTTTTTT. Translation: CASSESYGPLFF.

This chain links TRBV2 with TRBJ1-5; D unclear. Trimming pared 4 bases from V and 6 bases from J, leaving 16 bases between. This CDR3 contains 15 residues. The germline gives CDR1 SNHLY, CDR2 FYNNEI. CDR3 protein: CASSGGRYLSQPQHF. The CDR3 DNA follows: TGTGCCAGCAGTGGAGGGCGGTATTTAAGTCAGCCCCAGCATTTT.

This chain connects TRBV24-1 to TRBJ1-5, with 7 bases lining up with TRBD1. Trimming at V came to 5 bases and at J to 8 bases, leaving 8 bases not matched to a gene. The length of the CDR3 is 14 residues. Germline lookup yields CDR1 KGHDR and CDR2 SFDVKD. CDR3 amino acids: CATSGTGDDEPQHF. In DNA form, the CDR3 reads TGTGCCACCAGTGGCACAGGGGACGATGAGCCCCAGCATTTT.

This clone has more than one count but fewer than ten. The chain uses TRBV4-2 and TRBJ2-2, with D uncertain. The V end lost 4 bases, the J end lost 1 base, and 16 bases lay between the germline ends. The CDR3 spans 17 residues. The germline CDR1 and CDR2 sequences are LGHNA and YNFKEQ. DNA of the CDR3: TGTGCCAGCAGCCCTCTTGCCATATTCCTGAACACCGGGGAGCTGTTTTTT. Translating it yields CASSPLAIFLNTGELFF.

This chain joins TRBV6-2 or TRBV6-3 and TRBJ2-7; 9 nucleotides align to TRBD2. The CDR3 consists of 15 residues. Germline-derived CDR1 and CDR2 are MNHEY and SVGEGT. V dropped 6 bases and J dropped 2; count of bases not matched to a gene: 8. As DNA, the CDR3 is TGTGCCAGCAGCTCCTCAGCGGGGGGTACCTACGAGCAGTACGTC. Amino acid sequence: CASSSSAGGTYEQYV.